A selection of T cell receptor beta chains follows, all from one sample in a study of T cells in Graves' hyperthyroidism and ophthalmopathy. TCRdb itself ran the multiplex PCR reads through MiXCR, one entry per CDR3 protein. The sample contains hundreds of thousands of distinct CDR3 sequences, 16% of which appear only once. Sample: blood. Receptors were obtained from a woman between 18 and 29 years old with Graves' hyperthyroidism. Each CDR3 is given with its conserved first and last residue. D genes are given only for firm matches. Size is stated for part of the rows, as once, few or many counts, or as a class when the clone is expanded.

DNA	CDR3	V	length	J	D	size
TGCGCCAGCAGCCCCGACCGGACTAGCGGGGGTGAGCAGTTCTTC	CASSPDRTSGGEQFF	TRBV4-3	15	TRBJ2-1	TRBD2	.
TGCAGTGCTAGAGAGACGGTTTTTAGCAATCAGCCCCAGCATTTT	CSARETVFSNQPQHF	TRBV20-1	15	TRBJ1-5	.	many
TGTGCCACCGGGGCGGGAGCATACAATGAGCAGTTCTTC	CATGAGAYNEQFF	TRBV7-2	13	TRBJ2-1	TRBD2	many
TGTGCCAGCAGCGCAAGACATAGCGGGGGAGGGGAGACCCAGTACTTC	CASSARHSGGGETQYF	TRBV9	16	TRBJ2-5	TRBD2	few
TGTGCCAGCAGTCTCCGATGGAGCCTAGCGGGAGGGCCCCTCTACGAGCAGTACTTC	CASSLRWSLAGGPLYEQYF	TRBV27	19	TRBJ2-7	TRBD2	.
TGTGCCAGCAGTCTAGTAACAGGGTCCAGCACTGAAGCTTTCTTT	CASSLVTGSSTEAFF	TRBV2	15	TRBJ1-1	.	many
TGCAGCGTTGCCGATACCAACTATGGCTACACCTTC	CSVADTNYGYTF	TRBV29-1	12	TRBJ1-2	.	few
TGTGCCAGCAGCACCTCGTTGGGAATTAACAGGGGCATATCTGGAAACACCATATATTTT	CASSTSLGINRGISGNTIYF	TRBV7-9	20	TRBJ1-3	TRBD1	few
TGTGCCAGCAGCTTGCGGACAGGGGGCTATGAAAAACTGTTTTTT	CASSLRTGGYEKLFF	TRBV5-4	15	TRBJ1-4	TRBD1	.
TGTGCCAGCAGCGACTATTCGACAGGGTCCTCCTACGAGCAGTACTTC	CASSDYSTGSSYEQYF	TRBV5-4	16	TRBJ2-7	TRBD1	.
TGTGCCAGCAGCCGGGACAGCTTTACCTACGAGCAGTACTTC	CASSRDSFTYEQYF	TRBV3-1	14	TRBJ2-7	TRBD1	few
TGTGCCAGCAGCCAATCGGGGACAGTGAGTCAGCCCCAGCATTTT	CASSQSGTVSQPQHF	TRBV3-1	15	TRBJ1-5	TRBD1	many
TGTGCCAGCAGCTTAGTGGGATCGGTGAACGCTGAAGCTTTCTTT	CASSLVGSVNAEAFF	TRBV7-2	15	TRBJ1-1	.	many
TGTGCCACCAGTGGCCCTTCCCGTAGGGGGATCAATGAGCAGTTCTTC	CATSGPSRRGINEQFF	TRBV24-1	16	TRBJ2-1	.	few
TGTGCCATACGGACAAACTATGGCTACACCTTC	CAIRTNYGYTF	TRBV12-3/TRBV12-4	11	TRBJ1-2	.	few
TGCAGTGCTAGAGCTCTCACAGGGGCTTGGGATGGCTACACCTTC	CSARALTGAWDGYTF	TRBV20-1	15	TRBJ1-2	TRBD1	many
TGTGCCAGCAGCGGCTATAGCAATCAGCCCCAGCATTTT	CASSGYSNQPQHF	TRBV28	13	TRBJ1-5	.	many
TGTGCCAGCAGCCCCGGGACTAGAACGAACACCGGGGAGCTGTTTTTT	CASSPGTRTNTGELFF	TRBV5-4	16	TRBJ2-2	TRBD2	few